The clone carrying this T cell receptor beta chain has at least ten counts. The data were taken from a study of T cells in Graves' hyperthyroidism and ophthalmopathy. The blood was taken when hyperthyroidism was first diagnosed, before any ophthalmopathy symptoms showed up. Trimming took off 6 bases at V and 1 base at J, with 24 bases between the two ends. Germline values: CDR1 MDHEN, CDR2 SYDVKM. The CDR3 consists of 19 residues. Amplified TCR beta CDR3 regions derived from RNA transcripts. The HTBI primer set drove a first-round RT-PCR of the TCR CDR3. TCRdb re-analysed the multiplex PCR reads in MiXCR, keeping a single row per CDR3 protein. The sample consists of about 290,000 distinct CDR3 sequences, 13% of them appearing once.

The specimen sequenced was blood. V and J are TRBV28 and TRBJ2-2, with D tentatively TRBD2 (6 bases). This TCR came from a woman younger than 45 with Graves' hyperthyroidism that later progressed to Graves' ophthalmopathy. The CDR3 protein is CASSSSAGLVLRNTGELFF. CDR3 nucleotide sequence: TGTGCCAGCAGCTCGTCGGCGGGGCTGGTCCTCAGGAACACCGGGGAGCTGTTTTTT.